One sample yielded the 13 T cell receptor beta chains listed below, sequenced in a study of radiotherapy plus CTLA-4 blockade in lung cancer (dated by TCRdb to the late 2010s). Library generation was performed with the immunoSEQ multiplex PCR assay. TCRdb stores this immuneACCESS table with in-frame sequences only. Part of the clones is absent; in the studies checked, under half of the shortfall reflects unresolved V genes, and no reason is known for the rest. The sample yields approximately 28,000 clones; around 80% were counted once. The ten largest clones capture over 15% of the sample. Sequencing was performed on peripheral blood, taken from a patient treated with radiotherapy plus ipilimumab. These receptors were collected from a human donor with non-small cell lung cancer that progressed on radiotherapy plus ipilimumab.

The CDR3 DNA reads as TGTGCCAGCAAGGGGAATAGAGTGGGTGGACAAGAGACCCAGTACTTC. It is translated as CASKGNRVGGQETQYF. V gene TRBV2 combines with J gene TRBJ2-5, with D tentatively TRBD1 (5 bases). With 7 bases removed from V and 2 bases from J, the gap between germline ends came to 20 bases. The CDR3 sequence is 16 residues long. The germline CDR1 and CDR2 sequences are SNHLY and FYNNEI.

The chain recombines TRBV4-1 with TRBJ1-2; D may be TRBD1 (5 bases). This CDR3 spans 15 amino acids. Per the germline V gene, CDR1 is MGHRA and CDR2 is YSYEKL. Trimming removed 0 bases from V and 4 bases from J, with 12 bases in between. DNA of the CDR3: TGCGCCAGCAGCCAAGAGCGGGGACCTTCCTATGGCTACACCTTC. Residues: CASSQERGPSYGYTF.

Only a few counts were recorded for this clone. The chain recombines TRBV27 with TRBJ2-1; either TRBD1 or TRBD2 may fit D (5 bases each). CDR1 is MNHEY, CDR2 SMNVEV, per germline (reference sequence). V gave up 3 bases and J gave up 8 bases, with 17 bases separating them. The CDR3 extends over 15 amino acids. Here the CDR3 DNA reads TGTGCCAGCAGTTTCGGGGCGAACCCTGGCTATGAGCAGTTCTTC. Encoded protein: CASSFGANPGYEQFF.

In this sample, this clone turned up once. V gene TRBV28 combines with J gene TRBJ2-3; 9 bases are a match to TRBD2. The V and J ends lost 3 bases and 1 base, in that order; junction bases with no gene match: 2. The CDR3 covers 15 residues. CDR1 MDHEN and CDR2 SYDVKM come from the germline V gene. CDR3 sequence reads: CASSFLAGGTDTQYF. The CDR3 region has the DNA TGTGCCAGCAGTTTCTTAGCGGGAGGCACAGATACGCAGTATTTT.

This chain uses TRBV10-3 with TRBJ1-3; no clear D. This CDR3 has 13 residues. With 2 bases removed from V and 9 bases from J, the gap between germline ends came to 11 bases. CDR1 is ENHRY and CDR2 is SYGVKD in the germline V gene. This CDR3 is CAISERADGTIYF. In DNA, the CDR3 is TGTGCCATCAGTGAGAGGGCCGACGGCACCATATATTTT.

This clone was detected only once. The rearrangement links TRBV4-1 to TRBJ2-3; 9 nucleotides line up with TRBD2. Unmatched junction bases numbered 13, after V lost 0 bases and J lost 0 bases. The CDR3 is 20 residues long. Germline-derived CDR1 and CDR2 are MGHRA and YSYEKL. The chain's CDR3 is CASSQDRRGGVPSSTDTQYF. CDR3 DNA sequence: TGCGCCAGCAGCCAAGATCGTCGCGGGGGGGTACCTTCTAGCACAGATACGCAGTATTTT.

The chain combines TRBV7-3 with TRBJ2-1; tentative D call: TRBD2 (6 bases). From germline, CDR1 is SGHTA and CDR2 FQGTGA. V lost 1 base and J lost 4, with 11 bases in between. This CDR3 is 15 amino acids long. DNA for the CDR3: TGTGCCAGCAGCTTAATAGGTCGGGAGTACAATGAGCAGTTCTTC. The encoded protein is CASSLIGREYNEQFF.

This chain uses TRBV5-6 with TRBJ2-2; 7 bases align to TRBD2. This CDR3 comprises 17 residues. CDR1 and CDR2 (germline): SGHDT, YYEEEE. The J segment lost 2 bases and the V segment lost 1 base, leaving 8 bases of the junction unmatched. The CDR3 protein is CASSLFWLAVNTGELFF. The CDR3 DNA follows: TGTGCCAGCAGCTTGTTTTGGCTAGCGGTTAACACCGGGGAGCTGTTTTTT.

The rearrangement links TRBV5-1 to TRBJ1-1, with D tentatively TRBD1 (5 bases). The CDR3 covers 14 residues. Trimming left V 2 bases short and J 1 base short, with 9 bases between. Germline V gene sequence: CDR1 SGHRS, CDR2 YFSETQ. The CDR3 loop is CASSFGHQNTEAFF. The CDR3 region has the DNA TGCGCCAGCAGCTTTGGACACCAGAACACTGAAGCTTTCTTT.

The V and J genes are TRBV27 and TRBJ2-3, with a possible D match to TRBD1 (5 bases). This CDR3 has 16 residues. Trimming shortened V by 2 bases and J by 0 bases, and 12 bases separated the two germline ends. Germline V gives CDR1 MNHEY, CDR2 SMNVEV (reference sequence). The CDR3 DNA sequence: TGTGCCAGCAGTTTAGGGAAACAGGCCAGCACAGATACGCAGTATTTT. Amino acids: CASSLGKQASTDTQYF.

This clone was seen only once. The chain joins TRBV7-2 to TRBJ2-7; 9 nucleotides line up with TRBD2. The length of the CDR3 is 14 residues. Germline values: CDR1 SGHTA, CDR2 FQGNSA. V shed 0 bases and J 4 bases; nucleotides not matched to a gene: 1. The CDR3 region is CASSLARGGYEQYF. The DNA for the CDR3 is TGTGCCAGCAGCTTAGCGCGGGGGGGATACGAGCAGTACTTC.

V and J are TRBV28 and TRBJ2-7; 11 bases agree with TRBD1. The germline V gene has CDR1 MDHEN and CDR2 SYDVKM. Trimming cost V 5 bases and J 4 bases; bases outside gene matches: 7. The CDR3 runs 15 residues. The CDR3 here is CASSPRDRGFYEQYF. As DNA, the CDR3 is TGTGCCAGCAGTCCGAGGGACAGGGGGTTTTACGAGCAGTACTTC. The entire variable domain, with the rest obtained from reference TRBV28 and TRBJ2-7, is as follows: DVKVTQSSRYLVKRTGEKVFLECVQDMDHENMFWYRQDPGLGLRLIYFSYDVKMKEKGDIPEGYSVSREKKERFSLILESASTNQTSMYLCASSPRDRGFYEQYFGPGTRLTVT.

J is TRBJ2-7 and V is TRBV7-2; perhaps TRBD1 as D (5 bases). CDR1 SGHTA and CDR2 FQGNSA come from the germline V gene. This CDR3 has 15 amino acids. V was pared by 5 bases and J by 2 bases, with 16 bases between. The CDR3 DNA follows: TGTGCCAGCAGCCGCGCTTTCGGACAAACCTACGAGCAGTACTTC. Residues: CASSRAFGQTYEQYF.